A single sample gave rise to the 4 T cell receptor beta chains below, sequenced in a study of Ad26.COV2.S vaccination and SARS-CoV-2 variants (dated by TCRdb to about 2021). According to the study, the label for this sample's treatment or condition signals: 15 to 20 received Ad26.COV2.S at low or high dose, single or two shots; a few received placebo; per-sample allocation not given. For vaccine and placebo recipients, repertoires were sequenced using samples collected on day 63 after the first injection. The library was produced with the immunoSEQ multiplex PCR assay. TCRdb re-hosts the immuneACCESS table, in-frame sequences only. Its copies lack some clones; in the studies checked, an unresolved V gene accounts for under half of them, and the cause for the rest is not known. The sample table records around 450,000 clones; 90% of these occur just once. Roughly 4.3% of the sample rests with the top ten.

This specimen was peripheral blood, taken in a trial of Ad26.COV2.S vaccine versus placebo. These receptor sequences come from a person aged 18 to 65 who received the Ad26.COV2.S COVID-19 vaccine or a placebo.

J is TRBJ2-1 and V is TRBV7-2; the D gene is possibly TRBD2 (5 bases). Germline V CDR1 and CDR2: SGHTA, FQGNSA. Trimming removed 8 bases at V and 7 bases at J, with 15 bases between. The CDR3 consists of 13 residues. The CDR3 DNA is TGTGCCAGCGGGGTCAGACTACAGAATGAGCAGTTCTTC. Amino acid sequence: CASGVRLQNEQFF. The whole variable domain, filled in from reference TRBV7-2 and TRBJ2-1, reads GAGVSQSPSNKVTEKGKDVELRCDPISGHTALYWYRQSLGQGLEFLIYFQGNSAPDKSGLPSDRFSAERTGGSVSTLTIQRTQQEDSAVYLCASGVRLQNEQFFGPGTRLTVL.

As DNA, the CDR3 is TGTGCCAGCAGCTTAGGTCCGGGACAGGGGGCGCTTGGATACAATGAGCAGTTCTTC. Its protein is CASSLGPGQGALGYNEQFF. V usage is TRBV7-8 and J usage is TRBJ2-1; 12 bases map to TRBD1. Germline V gives CDR1 SGHVS, CDR2 FQNEAQ. V lost 1 base and J lost 4; bases outside the gene matches: 11. The CDR3 loop spans 19 amino acids.

J is TRBJ2-7 and V is TRBV29-1; weak D call: TRBD2 (6 bases). Germline loops: CDR1 SQVTM, CDR2 ANQGSEA. CDR3 length: 14 amino acids. V lost 2 bases, J lost 2 bases, and 13 bases lay in between. Here the CDR3 DNA reads TGCAGCGTTGAAAAGCAGGGACTGACCTACGAGCAGTACTTC. Its translation is CSVEKQGLTYEQYF.

The rearrangement links TRBV11-2 to TRBJ2-3, with D maybe TRBD2 (7 bases). This CDR3 has 17 residues. The germline gives CDR1 SGHAT, CDR2 FQNNGV. V was clipped by 2 bases and J by 1 base, with 16 bases between them. This chain's CDR3 is CASSLIGGGMGTDTQYF. For the CDR3, the DNA is TGTGCCAGCAGCTTAATAGGCGGGGGCATGGGCACAGATACGCAGTATTTT.